The rows below give T cell receptor beta chains drawn from one sample of a study of cytotoxic CD8 clonotypes in ibrutinib-treated CLL. The assay was immunoSEQ multiplex PCR, and TCRdb's table has in-frame clones only and misses some. This table has 140,000 to 150,000 clones, about 76% appearing once. The sample was PBMCs, taken after 24 months of ibrutinib treatment. These receptors were taken from a human donor with chronic lymphocytic leukemia. The CDR3 runs from the conserved cysteine through the conserved F or W. Fields, in order: clone size, J gene, V gene, CDR3 protein. Clone size appears in some rows only: once, few, many, or a class for an expanded clone.

abundance: .; j_gene: TRBJ2-4; v_gene: TRBV18; CDR3aa: CASSGTAVNIQYF
abundance: .; j_gene: TRBJ1-5; v_gene: TRBV6-5; CDR3aa: CASSGVSNQPQHF
abundance: .; j_gene: TRBJ2-7; v_gene: TRBV6-5; CDR3aa: CASSYWREGGMQYF
abundance: .; j_gene: TRBJ2-3; v_gene: TRBV5-1; CDR3aa: CASSPGLAPDTQYF
abundance: few; j_gene: TRBJ2-5; v_gene: TRBV28; CDR3aa: CASTRYETQYF
abundance: few; j_gene: TRBJ2-1; v_gene: TRBV29-1; CDR3aa: CSVDRGPVYNEQFF
abundance: .; j_gene: TRBJ2-3; v_gene: TRBV4-3; CDR3aa: CASSQVGAADTQYF
abundance: .; j_gene: TRBJ1-4; v_gene: TRBV28; CDR3aa: CASLRSRTNEKLFF
abundance: .; j_gene: TRBJ2-7; v_gene: TRBV30; CDR3aa: CAWSVFGGLYEQYF
abundance: once; j_gene: TRBJ1-5; v_gene: TRBV7-8; CDR3aa: CASSLARGGASQPQHF
abundance: .; j_gene: TRBJ2-3; v_gene: TRBV7-2; CDR3aa: CASSPQGGGAPDTQYF
abundance: .; j_gene: TRBJ2-7; v_gene: TRBV18; CDR3aa: CASSPDISAYEQYF
abundance: .; j_gene: TRBJ1-2; v_gene: TRBV10-3; CDR3aa: CAVIGGGYNGYTF
abundance: many; j_gene: TRBJ2-1; v_gene: TRBV6-4; CDR3aa: CASSDGPEGNEQFF
abundance: once; j_gene: TRBJ2-7; v_gene: TRBV5-6; CDR3aa: CASSPTGQSYEQYF
abundance: .; j_gene: TRBJ2-4; v_gene: TRBV18; CDR3aa: CASSSRAGGILAKNIQYF
abundance: .; j_gene: TRBJ2-3; v_gene: TRBV7-9; CDR3aa: CASSLVGDTDTQYF
abundance: .; j_gene: TRBJ1-1; v_gene: TRBV11-3; CDR3aa: CASSLGQGATNTEAFF
abundance: .; j_gene: TRBJ2-7; v_gene: TRBV25-1; CDR3aa: CASSGQGAYEQYF
abundance: .; j_gene: TRBJ1-1; v_gene: TRBV7-9; CDR3aa: CASSLARGWGTEAFF
abundance: few; j_gene: TRBJ1-1; v_gene: TRBV27; CDR3aa: CASSLSSGMNTEAFF
abundance: .; j_gene: TRBJ1-6; v_gene: TRBV7-8; CDR3aa: CASSLAGGTLSPLHF
abundance: many; j_gene: TRBJ2-5; v_gene: TRBV4-1; CDR3aa: CASSQDPAGTQETQYF
abundance: .; j_gene: TRBJ1-1; v_gene: TRBV4-1; CDR3aa: CASSQEWGNTEAFF
abundance: .; j_gene: TRBJ1-5; v_gene: TRBV30; CDR3aa: CAWTPGGAGSQPQHF
abundance: .; j_gene: TRBJ1-2; v_gene: TRBV6-5; CDR3aa: CASSRGQGLYGYTF
abundance: once; j_gene: TRBJ1-5; v_gene: TRBV6-6; CDR3aa: CASSVGTTHQPQHF
abundance: few; j_gene: TRBJ1-1; v_gene: TRBV5-5; CDR3aa: CASSFGAGLDAFF
abundance: .; j_gene: TRBJ2-7; v_gene: TRBV4-2; CDR3aa: CASSQGGTDLSYEQYF
abundance: .; j_gene: TRBJ2-1; v_gene: TRBV7-2; CDR3aa: CASREGGYNEQFF
abundance: .; j_gene: TRBJ2-3; v_gene: TRBV7-3; CDR3aa: CASSPPGSTDTQYF
abundance: once; j_gene: TRBJ2-5; v_gene: TRBV27; CDR3aa: CASRRPGLAGGETQYF
abundance: .; j_gene: TRBJ1-2; v_gene: TRBV6-5; CDR3aa: CASRLGQGFEGYTF
abundance: .; j_gene: TRBJ1-4; v_gene: TRBV6-1; CDR3aa: CASSGGRGGNEKLFF